This T cell receptor (beta chain) is from a study of blood T cell repertoires in COVID-19. Participants spanned ages about 18 to 100 years and resided in roughly 22 US areas. The repertoire was sequenced with immunoSEQ multiplex PCR; TCRdb's copy has only in-frame clones and lacks some. The profile shows 150,000 to 200,000 clones, 75% to 85% of them singletons. The receptor comes from a woman between 45 and 60 years old with acute COVID-19. The specimen was PBMCs or T cells enriched from blood (not recorded which).

The CDR3 here is CASSRGQGADEQYV. CDR3 DNA: TGTGCCAGCAGTAGAGGACAGGGGGCCGACGAGCAGTACGTC. The chain couples TRBV28 to TRBJ2-7, with TRBD1 matching over 11 bases. Losses at the gene ends were 5 bases for V and 5 bases for J; bases not matched to a gene: 5. The CDR3 has 14 residues. CDR1 MDHEN and CDR2 SYDVKM come from the germline V gene.